This entry concerns a single TCR beta chain. Its antigen is not known. The material for each subset, its genomic DNA, was split evenly across several immunoSEQ plates. Measured with immunoSEQ multiplex PCR; TCRdb has only the in-frame clones, and not every one. The data show approximately 2.3 million clones, approximately 95% seen once. The data derive from a study of shared clonotypes between healthy human individuals. Study-wide findings and caveats: For naive CD4 cells, around 5% of clonotypes were shared across a few donors. Non-shared clonotypes had lower generation probabilities than clonotypes shared by all four sorted-subset donors.

V was pared by 5 bases and J by 1 base, with 5 bases of the junction left unmatched. The CDR3 is made up of 15 amino acids. The germline CDR1 and CDR2 sequences are SNHLY and FYNNEI. The sequencing input was naive CD4+ T cells from PBMCs. The subset was: CD45RA+ positively selected. The TCR was taken from a man aged 18-30 years in good health. Some clones in this sample may be carry-over from other donors' samples. The rearrangement uses TRBV2 and TRBJ2-3; TRBD2 aligns across 8 bases. The CDR3 is CASSMLAGRTDTQYF. The CDR3, as DNA: TGTGCCAGCAGTATGCTAGCGGGCCGCACAGATACGCAGTATTTT. Supplemented by reference TRBV2 and TRBJ2-3, the full variable domain reads EPEVTQTPSHQVTQMGQEVILRCVPISNHLYFYWYRQILGQKVEFLVSFYNNEISEKSEIFDDQFSVERPDGSNFTLKIRSTKLEDSAMYFCASSMLAGRTDTQYFGPGTRLTVL.